The clone carrying this T cell receptor beta chain was observed many times. Its antigen is unidentified. Using unique molecular identifiers, the investigators prepared the TCRbeta library. Each CDR3 protein is one row after TCRdb ran MiXCR on the PCR reads. The sample consists of fewer than 350,000 distinct CDR3 sequences, 11% of them appearing once. The data were taken from a study of T-cell reconstitution after alpha-beta-depleted transplantation in children. Study observations and caveats: From surviving recipient T cells and thymic progenitors came the high day-60 TCRbeta diversity observed in some patients. The authors attributed T-cell counts and diversity one year after transplant mostly to newly produced T cells. Approximately two months post-transplant, alpha-beta T cells reportedly originated from several hundred expanded graft clones.

V lost 5 bases and J lost 1; bases outside the gene matches: 4. Germline V CDR1 and CDR2: SEHNR, FQNEAQ (reference sequence). This CDR3 region has 14 residues. This clonotype originated in a male patient between 2 and 10 years old who had a stem cell transplant for chronic granulomatous disease, so the T cells may come from the graft donor. The rearrangement joins TRBV7-9 to TRBJ2-7; TRBD1 agrees at 8 bases. The material sequenced was peripheral blood, taken 180 days after TCRalphabeta/CD19-depleted stem cell transplant. This CDR3 reads CASSPRDRSYEQYF. As DNA, the CDR3 is TGTGCCAGCAGCCCACGGGACAGGTCCTACGAGCAGTACTTC.